This passage covers 26 T cell receptor beta chains from one sample sequenced in a study of T cells after yellow fever vaccination. TCRdb recomputed calls from the 5' RACE reads with MiXCR, one row per CDR3 protein. Found here are more than 300,000 distinct CDR3 sequences, around a tenth of them singletons; the top ten hold under 4%. This specimen consisted of CD4+ T cells sorted from PBMCs, obtained 45 days after the yellow fever booster vaccination. Source of these receptors: a man aged 18 to 30 who received the YFV17D yellow fever vaccine.

This chain joins TRBV3-1 and TRBJ1-4; D is ambiguous. Between the trimmed V and J ends, which lost 0 bases and 0 bases, there was a span of 11 bases. CDR1 is LGHDT and CDR2 is YNNKEL in the germline V gene (reference sequence). The CDR3 is 17 amino acids. The CDR3 loop reads CASSQDVNLATNEKLFF. In DNA, the CDR3 is TGTGCCAGCAGCCAAGACGTTAACCTTGCAACTAATGAAAAACTGTTTTTT.

This clonotype was detected only a few times. The chain carries TRBV2 and TRBJ1-3; 12 bases match TRBD1. Germline V CDR1 and CDR2: SNHLY, FYNNEI. V shed 6 bases, J shed 4 bases, and the junction held 1 base outside the gene matches. The CDR3 has 14 residues. The CDR3 loop reads CASRGQGAGNTIYF. The CDR3 nucleotides read TGTGCCAGCAGGGGACAGGGGGCCGGAAACACCATATATTTT. The full variable domain, in which reference TRBV2 and TRBJ1-3 provide the parts outside the CDR3, is EPEVTQTPSHQVTQMGQEVILRCVPISNHLYFYWYRQILGQKVEFLVSFYNNEISEKSEIFDDQFSVERPDGSNFTLKIRSTKLEDSAMYFCASRGQGAGNTIYFGEGSWLTVV.

The chain has TRBV4-3 and TRBJ2-1; a weak D match, TRBD1 (5 bases). Trimming removed 0 bases from V and 8 bases from J, with 8 bases in between. Per the germline V gene, CDR1 is LGHNA and CDR2 is YSLEER. The CDR3 consists of 13 residues. The CDR3 coding sequence is TGCGCCAGCAGCCAAGATGCAGGGTATGAGCAGTTCTTC. This sequence encodes CASSQDAGYEQFF.

The V and J genes are TRBV28 and TRBJ2-5; 7 positions match TRBD1. Germline CDR1 reads MDHEN; CDR2 reads SYDVKM. The length of the CDR3 is 14 residues. The V segment lost 7 bases and the J segment 2 bases; nucleotides outside the gene matches: 7. The CDR3 DNA reads as TGTGCCAGCACTTCGGGACAGATACAAGAGACCCAGTACTTC. Its translation: CASTSGQIQETQYF.

This clonotype was observed a few times. The CDR3 coding sequence is TGTGCCACCTCACCGGTTAGGGGCACTGAAGCTTTCTTT. This codes for CATSPVRGTEAFF. V and J are TRBV3-2 and TRBJ1-1; the table names TRBD1, a call not compared with the DNA. TRBV3-2 is assigned pseudogene status. The CDR3 totals 13 residues.

In its sample, this clonotype was seen many times. The gene calls are TRBV29-1 and TRBJ2-2; D may be TRBD1 or TRBD2 (5 bases each). Germline loops: CDR1 SQVTM, CDR2 ANQGSEA. The CDR3 length is 14 residues. Between the trimmed V and J ends, which lost 5 bases and 0 bases, there was a span of 10 bases. The DNA of the CDR3 is TGCAGCGTTAGAGGGGCGTCGAACACCGGGGAGCTGTTTTTT. Protein product: CSVRGASNTGELFF.

Concerning this clonotype itself: One end of the junction fails to match germline, which may point to a read error. The gene calls are TRBV6-6 and TRBJ1-6, with a possible D match to TRBD1 (5 bases). CDR3 size: 15 residues. From germline, CDR1 is MNHNY and CDR2 SVGAGI (reference sequence). The CDR3 DNA is TGTGCCATTCACTCCCGGGACTCCGATAATTCACCCCTCCACTTT. Residues: CAIHSRDSDNSPLHF.

The rearrangement joins TRBV7-2 to TRBJ2-5, with 7 bases fitting TRBD2. CDR1 and CDR2 from the germline V gene are SGHTA and FQGNSA. This CDR3 region has 15 residues. Trimming took 5 bases from V and 4 from J; bases not matched to a gene: 10. The CDR3 reads CASSLQWGGGETQYF. The CDR3, as DNA: TGTGCCAGCAGCCTACAATGGGGGGGTGGAGAGACCCAGTACTTC. The whole variable domain, remainder taken from reference TRBV7-2 and TRBJ2-5, is GAGVSQSPSNKVTEKGKDVELRCDPISGHTALYWYRQSLGQGLEFLIYFQGNSAPDKSGLPSDRFSAERTGGSVSTLTIQRTQQEDSAVYLCASSLQWGGGETQYFGPGTRLLVL.

J is TRBJ1-1 and V is TRBV6-5; D perhaps matches TRBD1 (5 bases). The CDR3 has 14 amino acids. Germline V gives CDR1 MNHEY, CDR2 SVGAGI. Trimming took 6 bases from V and 1 from J, leaving 12 bases between them. CDR3: CASSSLGGNTEAFF. CDR3 coding DNA: TGTGCCAGCAGCTCCTTGGGGGGGAACACTGAAGCTTTCTTT.

In this sample, this clonotype turned up once. In nucleotides, the CDR3 is TGTGCCAGCAGCCAAATGGACCGCCACGCCGAGCAGTACTTC. Translated: CASSQMDRHAEQYF. The rearrangement uses TRBV14 and TRBJ2-7; D unclear. Germline V lookup: CDR1 SGHDN, CDR2 FVKESK. V dropped 2 bases and J dropped 6 bases, with 14 bases sitting between them. The length of the CDR3 is 14 residues.

V usage is TRBV4-1 and J usage is TRBJ1-2; no definite D call. Germline V gene sequence: CDR1 MGHRA, CDR2 YSYEKL. This CDR3 comprises 14 residues. Trimming took 3 bases from V and 2 from J, leaving 10 bases between them. CDR3 in DNA: TGCGCCAGCAGCCACCAAACGGGGAACTATGGCTACACCTTC. Translation: CASSHQTGNYGYTF.

This rearrangement joins TRBV5-1 to TRBJ2-1; TRBD2 might be the D (6 bases). CDR3 length equals 14 residues. V shed 7 bases and J shed 7 bases, with 18 bases lying between them. CDR1 and CDR2 (germline): SGHRS, YFSETQ. For the CDR3, the DNA is TGCGCCAGCCGACTAGTTTCCTTTAGGAATGAGCAGTTCTTC. Amino acid sequence: CASRLVSFRNEQFF.

This clonotype was seen a few times. This CDR3 reads CSARVVDVFGEQYF. The CDR3 nucleotides are TGCAGTGCTAGAGTGGTCGACGTATTCGGCGAGCAGTACTTC. This chain links TRBV20-1 with TRBJ2-7; D call uncertain. The CDR3 has 14 amino acids. The germline CDR1 and CDR2 sequences are DFQATT and SNEGSKA (reference sequence). The V end was cut by 1 base, the J end by 6 bases, with 16 bases between.

This clonotype was observed a handful of times. DNA for the CDR3: TGTGCCAGTAGTATAGAAATGGGTAGTAACATTCAGTACTTC. Translated, it gives CASSIEMGSNIQYF. The chain links TRBV19 to TRBJ2-4; D remains ambiguous. V gave up 0 bases and J gave up 7 bases, with 10 bases separating them. Per germline, CDR1 LNHDA and CDR2 SQIVND (reference sequence). The length of the CDR3 is 14 residues.

The chain uses TRBV7-2 and TRBJ1-6, with D hard to call. V shed 1 base and J shed 12 bases, with 10 bases lying between them. The germline CDR1 and CDR2 sequences are SGHTA and FQGNSA. CDR3 length: 13 residues. CDR3 sequence (DNA): TGTGCCAGCAGCTTAGGGGGAACGAGACCCCTCCACTTT. Translation gives CASSLGGTRPLHF.

The chain employs TRBV6-5 and TRBJ1-2, with D uncertain. Trimming cost V 3 bases and J 0 bases, with 8 bases left between them. The germline V gene has CDR1 MNHEY and CDR2 SVGAGI. CDR3 length equals 14 residues. The CDR3 sequence is CASSYLSSNYGYTF. In nucleotides, the CDR3 is TGTGCCAGCAGTTATCTCAGTTCTAACTATGGCTACACCTTC.

There are many counts of this clonotype. This rearrangement joins TRBV12-3 or TRBV12-4 to TRBJ1-4; no clear D. CDR3 length equals 14 residues. V gave up 4 bases and J gave up 7 bases, with 13 bases separating them. CDR3 DNA sequence: TGTGCCAGCAGTTCGCCGGCAGGCGGTGAAAAACTGTTTTTT. Protein sequence: CASSSPAGGEKLFF.

This clonotype was observed a few times. The V call is TRBV5-1, the J call TRBJ2-2; the D gene is possibly TRBD2 (5 bases). CDR1 and CDR2 from the germline V gene are SGHRS and YFSETQ. This CDR3 spans 16 amino acids. V was trimmed by 4 bases and J by 6 bases, leaving 19 bases between them. The CDR3 DNA sequence: TGCGCCAGCAGCCCCATAACGGGGAGTGAAGCCGGGGAGCTGTTTTTT. Its protein product is CASSPITGSEAGELFF.

This chain connects TRBV11-3 to TRBJ2-3; TRBD1 aligns across 7 bases. From germline, CDR1 is SGHNT and CDR2 YENEEA. J was trimmed by 2 bases and V by 4 bases; bases with no gene match: 6. The CDR3 totals 15 residues. The CDR3 loop reads CASSSGGRHTDTQYF. Written as DNA, the CDR3 is TGTGCCAGCAGCTCAGGGGGACGGCACACAGATACGCAGTATTTT.

This clonotype was counted a few times. V gene TRBV6-1 combines with J gene TRBJ2-3; maybe TRBD1 (6 bases). With 6 bases removed from V and 4 bases from J, the gap between germline ends came to 14 bases. The germline gives CDR1 MNHNS, CDR2 SASEGT. The CDR3 is 14 amino acids. The CDR3 sequence: CASSDRTVADTQYF. CDR3 bases: TGTGCCAGCAGCGACAGGACGGTCGCAGATACGCAGTATTTT.

The genes are TRBV6-5 and TRBJ2-7, with D tentatively TRBD1 or TRBD2 (5 bases each). V lost 10 bases to trimming and J lost 3 bases, with 10 bases between them. In germline, CDR1 is MNHEY, CDR2 SVGAGI. CDR3 length: 11 residues. As DNA, the CDR3 is TGTGCCACGGGACCCCACTACGAGCAGTACGTC. It yields the protein CATGPHYEQYV.

This clonotype was counted ten times or more. This chain joins TRBV7-9 and TRBJ2-5, with no clear D. The CDR3 sequence is 14 residues long. With 5 bases removed from V and 2 bases from J, the gap between germline ends came to 12 bases. Germline V gene data show CDR1 as SEHNR and CDR2 as FQNEAQ (reference sequence). The CDR3 sequence is CASSADWRQETQYF. The CDR3 nucleotides read TGTGCCAGCAGCGCCGACTGGAGACAAGAGACCCAGTACTTC.

This clonotype was observed at least ten times. V is TRBV2 and J is TRBJ2-1; the D is unclear. Germline CDR1 and CDR2: SNHLY and FYNNEI. V lost 1 base and J 0 bases, leaving 7 bases between the germline ends. This CDR3 is 15 amino acids long. Here the CDR3 DNA reads TGTGCCAGCAGTGAAGATCAGAGCTCCTACAATGAGCAGTTCTTC. It translates to CASSEDQSSYNEQFF. The complete variable domain, with remaining parts taken from reference TRBV2 and TRBJ2-1, reads EPEVTQTPSHQVTQMGQEVILRCVPISNHLYFYWYRQILGQKVEFLVSFYNNEISEKSEIFDDQFSVERPDGSNFTLKIRSTKLEDSAMYFCASSEDQSSYNEQFFGPGTRLTVL.

Only a few counts were recorded for this clonotype. The V gene is TRBV20-1, the J gene TRBJ2-3; 8 bases match TRBD2. Germline assignment: CDR1 DFQATT and CDR2 SNEGSKA (reference sequence). This CDR3 has 14 residues. The junction had 11 bases not matched to a gene; V was cut back by 5 bases and J by 7 bases. CDR3 protein: CSAPPAGGVYTQYF. The CDR3 DNA is TGCAGTGCTCCACCCGCGGGGGGTGTTTATACGCAGTATTTT.

A few counts support this clonotype. The rearrangement links TRBV5-1 to TRBJ2-1; no clear D gene. V shed 0 bases and J shed 4 bases, with 5 bases lying between them. Germline-derived CDR1 and CDR2 are SGHRS and YFSETQ. The CDR3 covers 13 residues. DNA of the CDR3: TGCGCCAGCAGCTTGGCACAATACAATGAGCAGTTCTTC. Encoded protein: CASSLAQYNEQFF.

V usage is TRBV4-2 and J usage is TRBJ1-2; no clear D. The germline V and J ends were trimmed by 1 base and 4 bases, with 16 bases remaining between them. CDR1 LGHNA and CDR2 YNFKEQ come from the germline V gene. CDR3 size: 16 residues. The CDR3 region has the DNA TGTGCCAGCAGCCAAGCAGCCCTCCAGCGTATCTATGGCTACACCTTC. Translated: CASSQAALQRIYGYTF.